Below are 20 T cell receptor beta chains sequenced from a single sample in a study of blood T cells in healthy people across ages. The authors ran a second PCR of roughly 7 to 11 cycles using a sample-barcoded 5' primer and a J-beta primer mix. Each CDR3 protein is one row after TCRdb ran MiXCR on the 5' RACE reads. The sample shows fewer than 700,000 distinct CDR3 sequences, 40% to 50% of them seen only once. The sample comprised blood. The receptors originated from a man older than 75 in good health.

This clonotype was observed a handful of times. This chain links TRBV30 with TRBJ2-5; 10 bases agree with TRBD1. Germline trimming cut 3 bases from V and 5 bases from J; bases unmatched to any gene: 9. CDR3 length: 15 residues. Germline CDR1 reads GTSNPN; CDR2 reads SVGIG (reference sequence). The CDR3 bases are TGTGCCTGGAGACCTGACAGGGGGCGGTGGGAGACCCAGTACTTC. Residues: CAWRPDRGRWETQYF.

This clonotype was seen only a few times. DNA for the CDR3: TGTGCCAGCAGCTTTCTCCCGGGACAGAGCTCTAGCACAGATACGCAGTATTTT. Its translation is CASSFLPGQSSSTDTQYF. The V call is TRBV7-9, the J call TRBJ2-3; the match to TRBD1 covers 7 bases. J lost 0 bases, V lost 3 bases, and 12 bases had no gene match. CDR3 length: 18 residues. Germline V CDR1 and CDR2: SEHNR, FQNEAQ (reference sequence).

The CDR3 sequence: CASSSAGGGFYEQYF. CDR3 DNA: TGTGCCAGCAGTTCCGCGGGGGGAGGCTTCTACGAGCAGTACTTC. This chain uses TRBV27 with TRBJ2-7, with TRBD2 matching 8 bases. The CDR3 is made up of 15 amino acids. Looked up from germline, CDR1 is MNHEY and CDR2 is SMNVEV (reference sequence). J lost 3 bases, V lost 4 bases, and 8 bases had no gene match.

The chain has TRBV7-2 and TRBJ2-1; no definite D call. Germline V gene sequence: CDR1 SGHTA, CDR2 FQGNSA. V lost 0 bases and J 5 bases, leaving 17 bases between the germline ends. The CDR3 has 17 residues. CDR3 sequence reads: CASSLAKTANPNNEQFF. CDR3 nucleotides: TGTGCCAGCAGCTTAGCGAAAACCGCCAACCCCAACAATGAGCAGTTCTTC.

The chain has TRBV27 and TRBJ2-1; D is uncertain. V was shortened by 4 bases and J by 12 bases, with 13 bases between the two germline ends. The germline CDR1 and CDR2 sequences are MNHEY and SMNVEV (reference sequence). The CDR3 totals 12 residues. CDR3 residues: CASSSSWMMQFF. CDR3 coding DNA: TGTGCCAGCAGTTCCTCATGGATGATGCAGTTCTTC.

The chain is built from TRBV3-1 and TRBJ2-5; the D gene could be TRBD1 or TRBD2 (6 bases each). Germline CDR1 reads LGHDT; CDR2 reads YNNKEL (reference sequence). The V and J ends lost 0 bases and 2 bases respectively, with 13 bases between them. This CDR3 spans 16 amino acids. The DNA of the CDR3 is TGTGCCAGCAGCCAAGATCAATGGAGGGGGCAAGAGACCCAGTACTTC. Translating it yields CASSQDQWRGQETQYF.

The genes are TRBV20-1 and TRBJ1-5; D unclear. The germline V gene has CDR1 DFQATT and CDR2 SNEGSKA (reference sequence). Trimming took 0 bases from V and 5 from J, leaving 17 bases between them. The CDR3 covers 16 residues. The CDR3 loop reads CSARDRTRAGDQPQHF. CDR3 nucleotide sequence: TGCAGTGCTAGAGATCGAACTCGGGCAGGAGATCAGCCCCAGCATTTT.

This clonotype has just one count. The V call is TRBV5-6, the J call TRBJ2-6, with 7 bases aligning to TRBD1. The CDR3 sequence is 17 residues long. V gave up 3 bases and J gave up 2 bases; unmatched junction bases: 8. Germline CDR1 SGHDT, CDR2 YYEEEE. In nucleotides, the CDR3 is TGTGCCAGCAGCTCCCGACAGGGTGTCGCTGGGGCCAACGTCCTGACTTTC. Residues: CASSSRQGVAGANVLTF. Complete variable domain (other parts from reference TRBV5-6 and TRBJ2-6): DAGVTQSPTHLIKTRGQQVTLRCSPKSGHDTVSWYQQALGQGPQFIFQYYEEEERQRGNFPDRFSGHQFPNYSSELNVNALLLGDSALYLCASSSRQGVAGANVLTFGAGSRLTVL.

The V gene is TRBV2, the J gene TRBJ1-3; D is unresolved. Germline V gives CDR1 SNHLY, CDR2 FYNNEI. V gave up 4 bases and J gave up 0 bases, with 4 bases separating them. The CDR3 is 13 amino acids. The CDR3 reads CASSASSGNTIYF. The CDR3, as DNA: TGTGCCAGCAGTGCCAGCTCTGGAAACACCATATATTTT.

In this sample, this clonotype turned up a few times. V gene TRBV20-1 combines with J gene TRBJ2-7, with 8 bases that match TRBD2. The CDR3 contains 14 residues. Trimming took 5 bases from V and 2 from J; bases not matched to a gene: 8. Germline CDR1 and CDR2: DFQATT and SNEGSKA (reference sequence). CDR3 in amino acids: CSAFRTAGAYEQYF. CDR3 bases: TGCAGTGCTTTCCGTACAGCGGGAGCCTACGAGCAGTACTTC.

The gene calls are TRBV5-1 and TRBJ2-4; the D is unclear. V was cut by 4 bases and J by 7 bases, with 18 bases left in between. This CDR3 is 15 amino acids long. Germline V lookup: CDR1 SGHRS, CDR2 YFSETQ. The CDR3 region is CASSHGSSQGNIQYF. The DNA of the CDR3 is TGCGCCAGCAGCCACGGGTCTTCCCAAGGGAACATTCAGTACTTC. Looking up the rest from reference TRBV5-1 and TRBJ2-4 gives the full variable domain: KAGVTQTPRYLIKTRGQQVTLSCSPISGHRSVSWYQQTPGQGLQFLFEYFSETQRNKGNFPGRFSGRQFSNSRSEMNVSTLELGDSALYLCASSHGSSQGNIQYFGAGTRLSVL.

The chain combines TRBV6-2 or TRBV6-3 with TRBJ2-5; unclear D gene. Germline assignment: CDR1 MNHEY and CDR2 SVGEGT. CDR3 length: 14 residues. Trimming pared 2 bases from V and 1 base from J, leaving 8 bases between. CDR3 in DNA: TGTGCCAGCAGTTACGTCGGGTTCCAAGAGACCCAGTACTTC. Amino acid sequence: CASSYVGFQETQYF.

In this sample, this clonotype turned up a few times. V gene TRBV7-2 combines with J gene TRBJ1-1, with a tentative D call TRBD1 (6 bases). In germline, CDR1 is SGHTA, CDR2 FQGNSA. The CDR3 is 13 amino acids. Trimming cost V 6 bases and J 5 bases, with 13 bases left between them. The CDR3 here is CASRAQGYTEAFF. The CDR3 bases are TGTGCCAGCAGGGCACAGGGCTATACTGAAGCTTTCTTT.

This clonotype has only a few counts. The CDR3 nucleotides are TGTGCCAGCAGCCAAGAGTCAGGGGAATACTATGGCTACACCTTC. This gives the protein CASSQESGEYYGYTF. The chain carries TRBV4-2 and TRBJ1-2; tentatively, D is TRBD1 (6 bases). Germline values: CDR1 LGHNA, CDR2 YNFKEQ. V was cut by 0 bases and J by 3 bases, with 11 bases left in between. This CDR3 has 15 residues.

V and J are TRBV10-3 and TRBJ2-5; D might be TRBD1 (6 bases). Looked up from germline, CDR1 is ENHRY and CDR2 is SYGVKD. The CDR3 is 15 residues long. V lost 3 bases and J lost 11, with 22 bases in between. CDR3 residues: CAISDLGAVYNEQYF. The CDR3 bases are TGTGCCATCAGTGATTTGGGGGCAGTCTACAATGAGCAGTACTTC.

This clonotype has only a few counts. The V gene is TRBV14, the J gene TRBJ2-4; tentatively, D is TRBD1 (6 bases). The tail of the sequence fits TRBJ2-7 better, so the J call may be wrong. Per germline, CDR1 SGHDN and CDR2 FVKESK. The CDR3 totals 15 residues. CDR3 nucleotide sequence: TGTGCCAGCAGCCAAGGTGTGCAGGGGTACTACGAGCAGTACTTC. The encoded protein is CASSQGVQGYYEQYF.

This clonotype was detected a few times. CDR3 DNA: TGCGCCAGCAGTGAGTCGAGGACTACCAGTCTTAATGAGCAGTTCTTC. It translates to CASSESRTTSLNEQFF. The chain uses TRBV10-1 and TRBJ2-1, with a weak D call TRBD2 (6 bases). V dropped 0 bases and J dropped 7 bases, with 16 bases sitting between them. This CDR3 contains 16 residues. Germline CDR1 is WNHNN and CDR2 is SYGVQD (reference sequence).

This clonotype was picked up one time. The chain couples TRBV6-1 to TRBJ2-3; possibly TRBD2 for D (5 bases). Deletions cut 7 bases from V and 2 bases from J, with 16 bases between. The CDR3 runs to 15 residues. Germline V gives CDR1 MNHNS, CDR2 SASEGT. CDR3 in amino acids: CASTEGSPHTDTQYF. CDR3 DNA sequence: TGTGCCAGCACCGAGGGTAGTCCCCACACAGATACGCAGTATTTT.

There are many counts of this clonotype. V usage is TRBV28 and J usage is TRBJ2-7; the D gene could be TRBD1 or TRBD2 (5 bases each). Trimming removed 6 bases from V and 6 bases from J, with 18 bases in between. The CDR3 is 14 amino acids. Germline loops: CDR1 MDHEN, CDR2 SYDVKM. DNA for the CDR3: TGTGCCAGCAGACCCGGGACGATTATTCTCGAGCAGTACTTC. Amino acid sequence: CASRPGTIILEQYF.

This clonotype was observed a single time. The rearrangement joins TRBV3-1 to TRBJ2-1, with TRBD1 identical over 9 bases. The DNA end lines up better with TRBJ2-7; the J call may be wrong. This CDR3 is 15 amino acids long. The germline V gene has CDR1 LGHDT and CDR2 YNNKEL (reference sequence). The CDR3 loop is CASSHRGQGHNEQYF. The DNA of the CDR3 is TGTGCCAGCAGCCATAGGGGACAGGGACACAATGAGCAGTACTTC.